The 7 T cell receptor beta chains in this list originate from one sample, sequenced in a study of regulatory T cells in long-lasting Graves disease (dated by TCRdb to the early 2020s). The protocol used for the library was multiplex PCR. Sequencing used an Illumina HiSeq 4000. CDR3 regions were amplified by Arm-PCR with iRepertoire HTBI primers to construct TCR beta libraries. TCRdb reran the public reads through fastp at Q25 and MiXCR, keeping productive beta chains. Records with the same CDR3 protein are collapsed into one entry carrying the most frequent genes and DNA. The table for this sample lists 300,000 or so distinct CDR3 sequences; roughly a fifth of them were counted only once. In total, the top ten clones hold less than 35% of the sample. This sample's time point label indicates: persistent/refractory GD, antithyroid drugs over 5 years with positive TRAb. For both TCR sequencing and RNA sequencing, RNA was extracted from PBMCs in TRIzol.

Sequences were derived from peripheral blood mononuclear cells (PBMCs), sampled when the disease was refractory, from a patient treated with antithyroid drugs. These receptors were collected from a female donor with Graves disease.

This clonotype was counted many times. The CDR3 here is CASGAQGGANVLTF. CDR3 DNA sequence: TGTGCCAGCGGCGCACAGGGTGGGGCCAACGTCCTGACTTTC. The rearrangement links TRBV2 to TRBJ2-6; a weak D match, TRBD1 (6 bases). The CDR3 length is 14 residues. Between the trimmed V and J ends, which lost 8 bases and 3 bases, there was a span of 11 bases. Germline values: CDR1 SNHLY, CDR2 FYNNEI.

With respect to this clonotype: One end of the junction is discordant with germline, which a read error may explain. This chain uses TRBV7-9 with TRBJ1-2; 10 bases align to TRBD1. Germline loops: CDR1 SEHNR, CDR2 FQNEAQ (reference sequence). The CDR3 runs to 17 residues. This chain's CDR3 is CACSLNDRGLVDYGYTF. The CDR3 DNA is TGTGCCTGCAGCTTGAACGACAGGGGGCTCGTCGACTATGGCTACACCTTC.

The rearrangement uses TRBV11-2 and TRBJ2-1; D not certain. Trimming removed 4 bases at V and 5 bases at J, with 27 bases between. CDR1 and CDR2 from the germline V gene are SGHAT and FQNNGV. The length of the CDR3 is 19 residues. CDR3 nucleotide sequence: TGTGCCAGCAGCTCTATCCGTGCGACTGTCAATCGGTATCACAATGAGCAGTTCTTC. It specifies CASSSIRATVNRYHNEQFF.

The chain has TRBV5-8 and TRBJ1-5; 11 bases line up with TRBD1. V was clipped by 4 bases and J by 6 bases; unmatched bases: 6. The CDR3 length is 15 residues. Germline-derived CDR1 and CDR2 are SGHTS and YDEGEE. CDR3 amino acids: CASSPGQGVGQPQHF. The CDR3 DNA follows: TGTGCCAGCAGCCCGGGACAGGGGGTTGGTCAGCCCCAGCATTTT.

The chain employs TRBV5-1 and TRBJ1-1; D gene unclear. CDR1 is SGHRS, CDR2 YFSETQ, per germline. The V gene lost 3 bases and the J gene lost 5 bases, with 14 bases spanning the gap. This CDR3 has 14 amino acids. CDR3 sequence (DNA): TGCGCCAGCAGCTCTGAAGGCCGCGGGACTGAAGCTTTCTTT. Encoded protein: CASSSEGRGTEAFF.

The sample holds many counts of this clonotype. V gene TRBV6-1 combines with J gene TRBJ2-7; D may be TRBD1 (6 bases). Germline V gene data show CDR1 as MNHNS and CDR2 as SASEGT. V gave up 4 bases and J gave up 1 base, with 11 bases separating them. CDR3 length: 14 residues. In DNA form, the CDR3 reads TGTGCCAGCAGTGCCTACGACAGGTCCTACGAGCAGTACTTC. It translates to CASSAYDRSYEQYF.

This clonotype was observed at least ten times. The V gene is TRBV12-3 or TRBV12-4, the J gene TRBJ1-1; D gene ambiguous. The CDR3 has 14 residues. V was shortened by 5 bases and J by 4 bases, with 14 bases between the two germline ends. CDR3 sequence reads: CASSPQEGITEAFF. In nucleotides, the CDR3 is TGTGCCAGCAGTCCCCAGGAAGGGATCACTGAAGCTTTCTTT.